This paragraph reports one TCR beta chain. Its specificity is unknown. The data belong to a study of CXCR3-negative and CXCR3-positive naive CD8 T cells. The TRB cDNA libraries were prepared by 5' RACE with UMI labels. Using the 5' RACE reads, TCRdb records one entry per CDR3 protein without DNA. This sample's table reports under 70,000 distinct CDR3 sequences. Study outcomes and limitations: The study found more hydrophobic TRB CDR3s in CXCR3-positive naive cells than in CXCR3-negative naive cells.

Germline assignment: CDR1 SGHDN and CDR2 FVKESK. The CDR3 is made up of 15 amino acids. This chain connects TRBV14 to TRBJ1-1. This clonotype originated in a human donor in good health. Some clones in this sample may be carry-over from other donors' samples. Sample: naive CXCR3+ CD8+ T cells from blood. Documented subset: CD45RO-CCR7+CD27+CD95- naive CD8+ T cells expressing CXCR3 (TNR3+). The CDR3 loop is CASSQESRGDTEAFF.